The clone carrying this T cell receptor (beta chain) was seen a few times. These data are taken from a study of human T cells and chemical hapten exposure. As for the study in general: Upper inner arm skin measuring approximately 2 cm by approximately 2 cm received 2% DPC for sensitization. During the roughly 25-week study period, patients had diphenylcyclopropenone applied to the scalp every week.

Time point in this sample: pre-sensitization, week 0. Treatment noted: therapeutic diphenylcyclopropenone sensitization with weekly scalp DPC. Germline V gene data show CDR1 as MDHEN and CDR2 as SYDVKM. The V and J ends lost 5 bases and 5 bases respectively, with 15 bases between them. This CDR3 contains 14 residues. Library preparation tagged each individual cDNA molecule with a unique molecular identifier. A single record per CDR3 protein comes from TCRdb applying MiXCR to the RACE reads. The sample lists around 57,000 distinct CDR3 sequences, 11% seen once, with 3% to 4.5% in the top ten. The clonotype originates from a woman between 40 and 50 years old with alopecia areata. Some clones in this sample may be carry-over from other donors' samples. The chain has TRBV28 and TRBJ1-2, with D maybe TRBD1 (5 bases). This specimen consisted of whole blood, obtained in connection with sensitization to the hapten diphenylcyclopropenone (DPC). The CDR3 coding sequence is TGTGCCAGCAGTACGCAGGGTTTAGGGTATGGCTACACCTTC. Protein sequence: CASSTQGLGYGYTF.